These 5 T cell receptor beta chains share one sample of origin, sequenced in a study of cytomegalovirus exposure and HLA in healthy donors. The PCR had 60 Vbeta and 13 Jbeta primers. The data were produced by immunoSEQ multiplex PCR, yet TCRdb's version contains in-frame clones alone and is incomplete. The table lists approximately 38,000 clones, 66% of them singletons. Sequenced: PBMCs. Receptors were obtained from a man in his forties or fifties in good health and CMV-seropositive.

The V gene is TRBV7-3, the J gene TRBJ1-2; D possibly corresponds to TRBD1 (5 bases). Trimming took off 2 bases at V and 3 bases at J, with 19 bases between the two ends. Germline assignment: CDR1 SGHTA and CDR2 FQGTGA. This CDR3 is 17 amino acids long. CDR3 residues: CASSLGGRGPRDYGYTF. For the CDR3, the DNA is TGTGCCAGCAGCTTAGGCGGGAGGGGCCCCCGCGACTATGGCTACACCTTC.

The V gene is TRBV9, the J gene TRBJ2-5; 7 bases agree with TRBD2. The V gene end was trimmed by 2 bases and the J gene end by 5 bases; junction bases not matched to a gene: 12. The CDR3 length is 16 residues. The V gene's germline CDR1 is SGDLS and CDR2 YYNGEE. CDR3 sequence: CASSVGSGGGWETQYF. CDR3 DNA sequence: TGTGCCAGCAGCGTTGGGTCGGGGGGTGGGTGGGAGACCCAGTACTTC.

This clone has just a few counts. CDR3 protein: CASSRTGIGELFF. The CDR3 bases are TGTGCCAGCAGCAGGACAGGGATCGGGGAGCTGTTTTTT. The chain employs TRBV5-6 and TRBJ2-2; the match to TRBD1 covers 8 bases. J lost 7 bases, V lost 4 bases, and 3 bases had no gene match. The CDR3 extends over 13 amino acids. Germline CDR1 SGHDT, CDR2 YYEEEE.

The V call is TRBV5-6, the J call TRBJ2-3; 7 nucleotides match TRBD2. The CDR3 is 13 residues long. V gave up 8 bases and J gave up 3 bases; unmatched junction bases: 6. Germline V gene lookup returns CDR1 SGHDT and CDR2 YYEEEE. Here the CDR3 reads CASRLAGTDTQYF. CDR3 DNA: TGTGCCAGTCGACTAGCAGGGACAGATACGCAGTATTTT.

The chain uses TRBV15 and TRBJ2-3; D unclear. Deletions cut 4 bases from V and 0 bases from J, with 11 bases between. Germline V gene lookup returns CDR1 LNHNV and CDR2 YYDKDF (reference sequence). The CDR3 sequence is 15 residues long. In DNA, the CDR3 is TGTGCCACCAGCAAAGTCTTGACTAGCACAGATACGCAGTATTTT. Its protein is CATSKVLTSTDTQYF.